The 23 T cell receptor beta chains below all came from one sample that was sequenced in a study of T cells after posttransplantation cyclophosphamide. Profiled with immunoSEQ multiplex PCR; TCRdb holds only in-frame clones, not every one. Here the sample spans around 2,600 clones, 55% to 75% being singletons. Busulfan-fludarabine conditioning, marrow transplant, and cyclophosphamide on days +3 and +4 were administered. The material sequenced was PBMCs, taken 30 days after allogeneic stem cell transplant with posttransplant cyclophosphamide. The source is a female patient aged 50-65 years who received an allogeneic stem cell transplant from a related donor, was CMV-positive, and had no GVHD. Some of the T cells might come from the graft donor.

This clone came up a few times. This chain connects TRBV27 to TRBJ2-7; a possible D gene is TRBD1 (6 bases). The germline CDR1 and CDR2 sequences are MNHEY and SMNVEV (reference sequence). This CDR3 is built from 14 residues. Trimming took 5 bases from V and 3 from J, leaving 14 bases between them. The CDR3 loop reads CASSVTGPHYEQYF. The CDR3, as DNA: TGTGCCAGCAGTGTGACAGGTCCGCACTACGAGCAGTACTTC.

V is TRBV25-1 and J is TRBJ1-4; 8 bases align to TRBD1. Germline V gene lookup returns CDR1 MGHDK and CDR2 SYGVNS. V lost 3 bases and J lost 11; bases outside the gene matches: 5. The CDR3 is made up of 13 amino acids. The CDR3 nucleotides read TGTGCCAGCAGTGAGACAGGGGTCGAGAAACTGTTTTTT. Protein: CASSETGVEKLFF.

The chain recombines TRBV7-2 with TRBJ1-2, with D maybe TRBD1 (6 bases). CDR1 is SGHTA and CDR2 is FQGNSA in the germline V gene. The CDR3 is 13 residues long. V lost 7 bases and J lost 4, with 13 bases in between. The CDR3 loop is CASTTTGPYGYTF. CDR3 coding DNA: TGTGCCAGCACCACGACAGGCCCCTATGGCTACACCTTC.

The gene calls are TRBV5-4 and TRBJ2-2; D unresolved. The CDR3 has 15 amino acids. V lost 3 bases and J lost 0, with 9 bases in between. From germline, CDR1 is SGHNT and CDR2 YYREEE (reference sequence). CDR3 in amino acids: CASSSQAANTGELFF. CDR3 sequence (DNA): TGTGCCAGCAGCTCCCAGGCCGCGAACACCGGGGAGCTGTTTTTT.

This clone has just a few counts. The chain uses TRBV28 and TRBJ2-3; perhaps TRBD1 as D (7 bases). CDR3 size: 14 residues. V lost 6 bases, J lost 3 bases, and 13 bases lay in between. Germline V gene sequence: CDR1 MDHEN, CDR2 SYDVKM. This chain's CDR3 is CASSYPGGTDTQYF. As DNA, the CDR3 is TGTGCCAGCAGCTACCCAGGGGGGACAGATACGCAGTATTTT. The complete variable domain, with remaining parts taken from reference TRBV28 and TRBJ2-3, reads DVKVTQSSRYLVKRTGEKVFLECVQDMDHENMFWYRQDPGLGLRLIYFSYDVKMKEKGDIPEGYSVSREKKERFSLILESASTNQTSMYLCASSYPGGTDTQYFGPGTRLTVL.

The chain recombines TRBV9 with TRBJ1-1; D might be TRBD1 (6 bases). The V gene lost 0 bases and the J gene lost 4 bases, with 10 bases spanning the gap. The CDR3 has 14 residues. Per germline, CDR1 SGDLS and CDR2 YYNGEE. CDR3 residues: CASSVEPRGTEAFF. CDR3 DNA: TGTGCCAGCAGCGTAGAGCCCAGGGGCACTGAAGCTTTCTTT.

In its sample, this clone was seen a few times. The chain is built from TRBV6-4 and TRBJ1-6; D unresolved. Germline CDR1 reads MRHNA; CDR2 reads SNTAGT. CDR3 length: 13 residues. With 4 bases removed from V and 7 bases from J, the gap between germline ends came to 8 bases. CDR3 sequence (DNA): TGTGCCAGCAGTGTAGCTAGGAATTCACCCCTCCACTTT. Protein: CASSVARNSPLHF.

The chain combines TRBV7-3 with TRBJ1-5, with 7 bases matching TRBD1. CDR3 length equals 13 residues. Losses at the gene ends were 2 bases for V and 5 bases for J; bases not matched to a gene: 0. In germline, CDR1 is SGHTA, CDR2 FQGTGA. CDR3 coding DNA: TGTGCCAGCAGCTTACAGGGGGATCAGCCCCAGCATTTT. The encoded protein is CASSLQGDQPQHF. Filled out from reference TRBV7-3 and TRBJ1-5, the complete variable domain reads GAGVSQTPSNKVTEKGKYVELRCDPISGHTALYWYRQSLGQGPEFLIYFQGTGAADDSGLPNDRFFAVRPEGSVSTLKIQRTERGDSAVYLCASSLQGDQPQHFGDGTRLSIL.

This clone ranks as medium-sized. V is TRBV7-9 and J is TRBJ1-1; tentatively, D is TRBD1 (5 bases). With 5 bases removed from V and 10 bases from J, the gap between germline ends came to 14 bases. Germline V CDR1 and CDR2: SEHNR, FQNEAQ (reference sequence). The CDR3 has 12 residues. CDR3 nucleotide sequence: TGTGCCAGCAGCCTCCGGATGGGGGGAGCTTTCTTT. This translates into CASSLRMGGAFF. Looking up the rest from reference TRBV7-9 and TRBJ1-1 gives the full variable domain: DTGVSQNPRHKITKRGQNVTFRCDPISEHNRLYWYRQTLGQGPEFLTYFQNEAQLEKSRLLSDRFSAERPKGSFSTLEIQRTEQGDSAMYLCASSLRMGGAFFGQGTRLTVV.

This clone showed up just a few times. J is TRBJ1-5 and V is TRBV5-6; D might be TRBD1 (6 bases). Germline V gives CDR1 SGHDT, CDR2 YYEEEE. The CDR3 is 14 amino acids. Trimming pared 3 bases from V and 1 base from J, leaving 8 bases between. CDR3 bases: TGTGCCAGCAGCTCAGGGGTGAGCAATCAGCCCCAGCATTTT. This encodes CASSSGVSNQPQHF. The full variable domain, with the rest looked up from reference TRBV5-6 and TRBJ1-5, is DAGVTQSPTHLIKTRGQQVTLRCSPKSGHDTVSWYQQALGQGPQFIFQYYEEEERQRGNFPDRFSGHQFPNYSSELNVNALLLGDSALYLCASSSGVSNQPQHFGDGTRLSIL.

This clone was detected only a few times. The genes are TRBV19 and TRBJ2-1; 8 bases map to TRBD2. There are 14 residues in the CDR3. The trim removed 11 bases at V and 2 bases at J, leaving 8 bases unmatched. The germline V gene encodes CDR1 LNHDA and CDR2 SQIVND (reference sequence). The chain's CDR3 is CASLPGGPYNEQFF. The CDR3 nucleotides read TGTGCCTCCCTCCCGGGGGGGCCCTACAATGAGCAGTTCTTC.

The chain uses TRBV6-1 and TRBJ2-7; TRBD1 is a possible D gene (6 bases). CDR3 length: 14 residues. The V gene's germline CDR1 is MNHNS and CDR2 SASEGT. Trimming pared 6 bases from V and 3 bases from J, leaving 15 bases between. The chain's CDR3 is CASSAGTRGYEQYF. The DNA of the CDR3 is TGTGCCAGCAGCGCCGGGACAAGAGGCTACGAGCAGTACTTC.

CDR3 region: CASSIGTVNTEAFF. The CDR3 nucleotides read TGTGCCAGTAGTATTGGAACAGTTAACACTGAAGCTTTCTTT. This chain uses TRBV19 with TRBJ1-1, with D unclear. In germline, CDR1 is LNHDA, CDR2 SQIVND (reference sequence). The CDR3 runs to 14 residues. V lost 3 bases and J 2 bases, leaving 10 bases between the germline ends.

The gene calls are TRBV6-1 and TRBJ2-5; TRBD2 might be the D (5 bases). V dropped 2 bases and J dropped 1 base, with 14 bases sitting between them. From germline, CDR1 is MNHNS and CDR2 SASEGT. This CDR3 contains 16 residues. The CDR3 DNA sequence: TGTGCCAGCAGTGAATCTTCCGGGGAGCCCCAAGAGACCCAGTACTTC. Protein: CASSESSGEPQETQYF.

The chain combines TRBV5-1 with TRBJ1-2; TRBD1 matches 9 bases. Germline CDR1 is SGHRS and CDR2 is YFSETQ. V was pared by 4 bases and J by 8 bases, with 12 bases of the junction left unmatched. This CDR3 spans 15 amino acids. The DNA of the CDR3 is TGCGCCAGCAGCGCGGGCGGGACAGGGCCCGAGGGCTACACCTTC. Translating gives CASSAGGTGPEGYTF.

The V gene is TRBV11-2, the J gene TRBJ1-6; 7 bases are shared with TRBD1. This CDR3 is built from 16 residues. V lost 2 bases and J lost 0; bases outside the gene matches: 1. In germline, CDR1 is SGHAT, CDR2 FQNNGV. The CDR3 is CASSLRDSSYNSPLHF. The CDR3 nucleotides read TGTGCCAGCAGCTTACGGGACAGCTCCTATAATTCACCCCTCCACTTT.

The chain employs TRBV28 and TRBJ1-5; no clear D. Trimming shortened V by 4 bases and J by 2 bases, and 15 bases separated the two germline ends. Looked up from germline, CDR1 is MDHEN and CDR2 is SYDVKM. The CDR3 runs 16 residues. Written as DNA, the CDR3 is TGTGCCAGCAGTTACGAACGGCCCGGGGGCAATCAGCCCCAGCATTTT. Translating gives CASSYERPGGNQPQHF.

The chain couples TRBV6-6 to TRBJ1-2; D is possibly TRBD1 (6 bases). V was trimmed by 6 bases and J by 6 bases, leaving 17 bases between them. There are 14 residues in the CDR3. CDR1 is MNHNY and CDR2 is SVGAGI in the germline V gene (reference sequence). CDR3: CASSPPGEYDGYTF. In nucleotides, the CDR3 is TGTGCCAGCAGCCCCCCAGGGGAGTACGATGGCTACACCTTC.

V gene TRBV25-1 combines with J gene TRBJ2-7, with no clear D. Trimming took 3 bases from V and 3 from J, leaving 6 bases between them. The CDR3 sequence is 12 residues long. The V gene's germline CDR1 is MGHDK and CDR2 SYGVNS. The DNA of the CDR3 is TGTGCCAGCAGTGACATAGTCTACGAGCAGTACTTC. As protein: CASSDIVYEQYF.

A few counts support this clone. Here the CDR3 DNA reads TGTGCCAGCTCCCCAGGACAGGGCAACGAGCAGTACTTC. It yields the protein CASSPGQGNEQYF. The rearrangement links TRBV18 to TRBJ2-7; 8 bases fit TRBD1. This CDR3 spans 13 amino acids. After removal of 6 bases from V and 5 bases from J, the junction contained 6 bases not matched to a gene. In germline, CDR1 is KGHSH, CDR2 LQKENI.

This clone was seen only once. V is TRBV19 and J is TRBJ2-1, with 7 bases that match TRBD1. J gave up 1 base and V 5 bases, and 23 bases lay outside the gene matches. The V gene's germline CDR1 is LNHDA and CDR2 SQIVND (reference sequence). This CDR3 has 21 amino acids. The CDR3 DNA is TGTGCCAGTAGTTCGCTAGACAGACTGCAGGGGGTGGGTTTGTCCTACAATGAGCAGTTCTTC. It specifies CASSSLDRLQGVGLSYNEQFF.

This CDR3 reads CASSLWSGRQSYEQYF. CDR3 DNA sequence: TGTGCCAGCAGCTTGTGGAGCGGGAGGCAATCCTACGAGCAGTACTTC. The chain carries TRBV7-9 and TRBJ2-7, with 9 bases fitting TRBD2. V was pared by 3 bases and J by 1 base, with 7 bases of the junction left unmatched. CDR1 is SEHNR, CDR2 FQNEAQ, per germline (reference sequence). The CDR3 length is 16 residues.

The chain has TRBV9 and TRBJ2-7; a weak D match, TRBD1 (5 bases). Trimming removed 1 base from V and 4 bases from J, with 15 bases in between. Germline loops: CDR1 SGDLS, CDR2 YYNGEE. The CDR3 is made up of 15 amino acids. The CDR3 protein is CASSVNLETAYEQYF. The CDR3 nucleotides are TGTGCCAGCAGCGTAAATCTGGAGACAGCATACGAGCAGTACTTC.